These 22 T cell receptor beta chains share one sample of origin, sequenced in a study of cytomegalovirus exposure and HLA in healthy donors. The primer mix had 60 Vbeta and 13 Jbeta primers. Measured with immunoSEQ multiplex PCR; TCRdb has only the in-frame clones, and not every one. The table shows 130,000 or so clones, with approximately 8.7% occurring only once. The material sequenced was PBMCs. Source of these receptors: a man in his forties or fifties in good health and CMV-seronegative.

This clone occurred a few times. This chain joins TRBV19 and TRBJ1-2, with D perhaps matching TRBD1 (6 bases). V lost 6 bases and J 2 bases, leaving 19 bases between the germline ends. The CDR3 sequence is 16 residues long. Germline values: CDR1 LNHDA, CDR2 SQIVND (reference sequence). The CDR3 DNA reads as TGTGCCAGTAGCCTTAACTCCGAGACAGGAAACTATGGCTACACCTTC. It encodes CASSLNSETGNYGYTF.

The chain has TRBV15 and TRBJ2-1, with 9 positions matching TRBD2. Losses at the gene ends were 3 bases for V and 7 bases for J; bases not matched to a gene: 10. The V gene's germline CDR1 is LNHNV and CDR2 YYDKDF (reference sequence). The CDR3 sequence is 16 residues long. This CDR3 is CATSRGRGGLKNEQFF. For the CDR3, the DNA is TGTGCCACCAGCAGGGGGCGGGGGGGCTTAAAAAATGAGCAGTTCTTC. The complete variable domain, with remaining parts taken from reference TRBV15 and TRBJ2-1, reads DAMVIQNPRYQVTQFGKPVTLSCSQTLNHNVMYWYQQKSSQAPKLLFHYYDKDFNNEADTPDNFQSRRPNTSFCFLDIRSPGLGDTAMYLCATSRGRGGLKNEQFFGPGTRLTVL.

Concerning this clone: Other DNA sequences in the sample encode the same CDR3. V gene TRBV13 combines with J gene TRBJ1-2, with D uncertain. Trimming took off 5 bases at V and 5 bases at J, with 9 bases between the two ends. Germline V gene sequence: CDR1 PRHDT, CDR2 FYEKMQ (reference sequence). This CDR3 has 12 amino acids. As DNA, the CDR3 is TGTGCCAGCAGCCCTGGGCAGTATGGCTACACCTTC. Translated, it gives CASSPGQYGYTF. The entire variable domain, with the rest obtained from reference TRBV13 and TRBJ1-2, is as follows: AAGVIQSPRHLIKEKRETATLKCYPIPRHDTVYWYQQGPGQDPQFLISFYEKMQSDKGSIPDRFSAQQFSDYHSELNMSSLELGDSALYFCASSPGQYGYTFGSGTRLTVV.

This clone was seen only a few times. The chain uses TRBV4-3 and TRBJ2-2; TRBD1 aligns across 9 bases. This CDR3 spans 16 amino acids. V shed 1 base and J 4 bases; nucleotides not matched to a gene: 4. Germline assignment: CDR1 LGHNA and CDR2 YSLEER. CDR3 in amino acids: CASSQGATGGTGELFF. The CDR3 DNA is TGCGCCAGCAGCCAAGGGGCGACAGGGGGCACCGGGGAGCTGTTTTTT.

This chain uses TRBV5-4 with TRBJ2-7, with a possible D match to TRBD2 (5 bases). The CDR3 runs to 14 residues. Germline-derived CDR1 and CDR2 are SGHNT and YYREEE (reference sequence). Trimming cost V 3 bases and J 2 bases, with 12 bases left between them. The CDR3 DNA reads TGTGCCAGCAGCTCTCTTGGGGAGACCTACGAGCAGTACTTC. It translates to CASSSLGETYEQYF.

This clone was counted between two and nine times. The CDR3 region has the DNA TGTGCCAGCGGCGGAGGGGCCCACGAGCAGTACTTC. This encodes CASGGGAHEQYF. V gene TRBV5-4 combines with J gene TRBJ2-7, with a possible D match to TRBD2 (6 bases). The germline CDR1 and CDR2 sequences are SGHNT and YYREEE (reference sequence). CDR3 length: 12 residues. Trimming took 7 bases from V and 5 from J, leaving 13 bases between them.

This clone has more than one count but fewer than ten. This chain links TRBV7-7 with TRBJ2-2; D is ambiguous. The CDR3 contains 13 residues. The germline gives CDR1 SSHAT, CDR2 FNYEAQ (reference sequence). Between the trimmed V and J ends, which lost 5 bases and 5 bases, there was a span of 9 bases. The CDR3 bases are TGTGCCAGCAGCCCTACTACAACCGGGGAGCTGTTTTTT. It codes for CASSPTTTGELFF.

This chain connects TRBV5-6 to TRBJ1-6; D is unresolved. Per germline, CDR1 SGHDT and CDR2 YYEEEE. The V and J ends lost 0 bases and 9 bases respectively, with 13 bases between them. This CDR3 is 15 amino acids long. The CDR3, as DNA: TGTGCCAGCAGCTTGGGAGTCAGCGTGGCTTCACCCCTCCACTTT. It translates to CASSLGVSVASPLHF.

The sample holds many counts of this clone. This CDR3 is also generated by other DNA sequences in the sample. The chain carries TRBV6-6 and TRBJ1-2; 8 positions agree with TRBD1. The V gene end was trimmed by 6 bases and the J gene end by 3 bases; junction bases not matched to a gene: 3. CDR3 length: 13 amino acids. Germline loops: CDR1 MNHNY, CDR2 SVGAGI (reference sequence). This chain's CDR3 is CASRGGQDYGYTF. DNA of the CDR3: TGTGCCAGCAGGGGGGGACAGGACTATGGCTACACCTTC.

This clone has only a few counts. The CDR3, as DNA: TGTGCCAGCAGCGAGGGTAGGAACTACGAGCAGTACTTC. This gives the protein CASSEGRNYEQYF. The chain joins TRBV6-5 to TRBJ2-7; TRBD2 is a possible D gene (5 bases). Germline lookup yields CDR1 MNHEY and CDR2 SVGAGI. The CDR3 runs to 13 residues. Trimming pared 6 bases from V and 3 bases from J, leaving 12 bases between.

This clone showed up just a few times. The chain links TRBV15 to TRBJ1-1; D ambiguous. Germline CDR1 reads LNHNV; CDR2 reads YYDKDF (reference sequence). The CDR3 has 15 residues. V was trimmed by 0 bases and J by 2 bases, leaving 10 bases between them. The DNA of the CDR3 is TGTGCCACCAGCAGAGATGCAGGAGGTAACACTGAAGCTTTCTTT. It specifies CATSRDAGGNTEAFF.

This clone was counted only a few times. V gene TRBV11-3 combines with J gene TRBJ2-7; D remains ambiguous. This CDR3 has 13 amino acids. The germline V gene encodes CDR1 SGHNT and CDR2 YENEEA. V lost 3 bases, J lost 5 bases, and 11 bases lay in between. In DNA form, the CDR3 reads TGTGCCAGCAGCTTGGGCACAACGGACGAGCAGTACTTC. Protein: CASSLGTTDEQYF.

This clone was recorded a few times. The chain recombines TRBV4-1 with TRBJ1-4; D is perhaps TRBD1 (6 bases). The CDR3 extends over 15 amino acids. The germline V and J ends were trimmed by 3 bases and 7 bases, with 15 bases remaining between them. CDR1 and CDR2 from the germline V gene are MGHRA and YSYEKL. The CDR3 coding sequence is TGCGCCAGCAGCCATTCCTCGGCGGACAGTGAAAAACTGTTTTTT. As protein: CASSHSSADSEKLFF.

The chain carries TRBV4-1 and TRBJ2-2, with 7 bases matching TRBD1. CDR1 is MGHRA, CDR2 YSYEKL, per germline. V trimming: 4 bases; J trimming: 2 bases; junction bases outside the gene matches: 4. CDR3 size: 15 residues. The CDR3: CASSPYRGNTGELFF. The CDR3 DNA is TGCGCCAGCAGCCCTTACAGGGGTAACACCGGGGAGCTGTTTTTT.

This clone was seen a few times. The CDR3 coding sequence is TGTGCCAGCAGCCCTAGCAGGGGGCTGGAGTCCGGGGAGCTGTTTTTT. Translation gives CASSPSRGLESGELFF. The V call is TRBV7-9, the J call TRBJ2-2, with 8 bases fitting TRBD1. Per germline, CDR1 SEHNR and CDR2 FQNEAQ (reference sequence). V was pared by 5 bases and J by 6 bases, with 11 bases of the junction left unmatched. The CDR3 has 16 amino acids. The entire variable domain, with the rest obtained from reference TRBV7-9 and TRBJ2-2, is as follows: DTGVSQNPRHKITKRGQNVTFRCDPISEHNRLYWYRQTLGQGPEFLTYFQNEAQLEKSRLLSDRFSAERPKGSFSTLEIQRTEQGDSAMYLCASSPSRGLESGELFFGEGSRLTVL.

There are a few counts of this clone. This chain links TRBV7-8 with TRBJ2-3; D may be TRBD2 (5 bases). The germline CDR1 and CDR2 sequences are SGHVS and FQNEAQ. Trimming cost V 1 base and J 4 bases, with 12 bases left between them. The CDR3 has 15 residues. Here the CDR3 DNA reads TGTGCCAGCAGCTTAGTTGGAGGCCCGCCAGATACGCAGTATTTT. It yields the protein CASSLVGGPPDTQYF.

This clone showed up just a few times. The V gene is TRBV19, the J gene TRBJ1-5; D ambiguous. V was pared by 2 bases and J by 6 bases, with 14 bases between. Germline CDR1 and CDR2: LNHDA and SQIVND (reference sequence). This CDR3 is 15 amino acids long. CDR3 loop: CASSIRGLAGQPQHF. The DNA for the CDR3 is TGTGCCAGTAGTATACGAGGGCTGGCAGGTCAGCCCCAGCATTTT.

This chain links TRBV7-9 with TRBJ1-2; no reliable D call. Trimming shortened V by 3 bases and J by 4 bases, and 12 bases separated the two germline ends. Germline V gene sequence: CDR1 SEHNR, CDR2 FQNEAQ (reference sequence). The CDR3 spans 14 residues. CDR3 bases: TGTGCCAGCAGCTTCTCGAGGGATGGCTATGGCTACACCTTC. This translates into CASSFSRDGYGYTF.

This clone has a handful of counts. The chain links TRBV4-1 to TRBJ1-1; D remains unclear. This CDR3 spans 14 amino acids. CDR1 is MGHRA, CDR2 YSYEKL, per germline. The V end was cut by 1 base, the J end by 2 bases, with 8 bases between. CDR3 protein: CASSQGQTNTEAFF. The CDR3 bases are TGCGCCAGCAGCCAAGGCCAGACAAACACTGAAGCTTTCTTT.

This clone was picked up a small number of times. The chain joins TRBV28 to TRBJ1-4, with D perhaps TRBD1 (6 bases). Trimming removed 5 bases at V and 7 bases at J, with 17 bases between. Germline CDR1 and CDR2: MDHEN and SYDVKM. This CDR3 has 15 amino acids. The CDR3 DNA reads as TGTGCCAGCAGTCCCCCGGGGGGGGCGAGTGAAAAACTGTTTTTT. This translates into CASSPPGGASEKLFF.

The chain is built from TRBV18 and TRBJ1-2; no reliable D call. This CDR3 is 15 amino acids long. Trimming took off 0 bases at V and 4 bases at J, with 12 bases between the two ends. CDR1 is KGHSH and CDR2 is LQKENI in the germline V gene. DNA of the CDR3: TGTGCCAGCTCACCACCGGGCAGAACGATCTATGGCTACACCTTC. Protein sequence: CASSPPGRTIYGYTF.

The genes are TRBV6-6 and TRBJ1-6, with D hard to call. With 2 bases removed from V and 6 bases from J, the gap between germline ends came to 11 bases. The CDR3 extends over 15 amino acids. Germline V gene lookup returns CDR1 MNHNY and CDR2 SVGAGI (reference sequence). CDR3 in DNA: TGTGCCAGCAGTTACAGAGAATACGGTAATTCACCCCTCCACTTT. As protein: CASSYREYGNSPLHF.